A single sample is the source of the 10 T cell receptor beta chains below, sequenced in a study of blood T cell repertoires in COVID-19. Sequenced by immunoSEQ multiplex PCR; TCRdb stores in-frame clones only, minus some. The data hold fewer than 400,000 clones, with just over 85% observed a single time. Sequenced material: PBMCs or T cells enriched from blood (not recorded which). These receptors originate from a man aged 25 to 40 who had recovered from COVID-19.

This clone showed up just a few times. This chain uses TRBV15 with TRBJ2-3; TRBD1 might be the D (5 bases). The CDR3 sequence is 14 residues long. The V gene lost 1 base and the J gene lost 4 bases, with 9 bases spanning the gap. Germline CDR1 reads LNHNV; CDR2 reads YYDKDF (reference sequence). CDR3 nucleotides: TGTGCCACCAGCAGAGCCAGGGAAGCAGATACGCAGTATTTT. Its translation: CATSRAREADTQYF.

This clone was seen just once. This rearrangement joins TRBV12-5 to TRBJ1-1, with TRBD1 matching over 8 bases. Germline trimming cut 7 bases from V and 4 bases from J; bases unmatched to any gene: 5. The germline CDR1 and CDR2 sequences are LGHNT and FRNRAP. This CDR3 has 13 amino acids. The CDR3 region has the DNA TGTGCTAGTGTCATACAGGGGGGCACTGAAGCTTTCTTT. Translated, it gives CASVIQGGTEAFF.

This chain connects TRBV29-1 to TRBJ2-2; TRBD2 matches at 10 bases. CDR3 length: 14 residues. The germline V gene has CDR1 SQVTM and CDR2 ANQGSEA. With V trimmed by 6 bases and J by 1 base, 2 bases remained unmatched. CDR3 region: CSVIAGGNTGELFF. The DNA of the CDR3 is TGCAGCGTGATAGCGGGAGGGAACACCGGGGAGCTGTTTTTT.

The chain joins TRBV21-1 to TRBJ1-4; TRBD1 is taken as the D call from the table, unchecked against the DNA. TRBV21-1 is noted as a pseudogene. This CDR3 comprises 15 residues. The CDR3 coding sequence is TGTGCCTCTCATGACCAAGGGGCAAGAGCGGAAAAACTGTTTTTT. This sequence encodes CASHDQGARAEKLFF.

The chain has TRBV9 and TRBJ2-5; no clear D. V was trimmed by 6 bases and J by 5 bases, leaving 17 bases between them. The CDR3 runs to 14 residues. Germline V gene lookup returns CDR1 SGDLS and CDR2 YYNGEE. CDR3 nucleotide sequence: TGTGCCAGCAACCCTTCGAGCCTATTTGAGACCCAGTACTTC. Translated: CASNPSSLFETQYF.

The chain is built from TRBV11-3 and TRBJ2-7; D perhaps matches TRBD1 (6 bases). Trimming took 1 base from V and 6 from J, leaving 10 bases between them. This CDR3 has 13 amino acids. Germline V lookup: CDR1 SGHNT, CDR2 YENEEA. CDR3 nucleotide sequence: TGTGCCAGCAGCTTAGTCAGGGGATCCGAGCAGTACTTC. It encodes CASSLVRGSEQYF.

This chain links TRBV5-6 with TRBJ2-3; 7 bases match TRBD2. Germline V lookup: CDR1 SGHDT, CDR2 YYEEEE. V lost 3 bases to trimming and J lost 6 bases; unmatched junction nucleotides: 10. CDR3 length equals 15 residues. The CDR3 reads CASSSLGLVRDTQYF. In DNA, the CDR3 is TGTGCCAGCAGCTCCCTCGGACTAGTCAGGGATACGCAGTATTTT.

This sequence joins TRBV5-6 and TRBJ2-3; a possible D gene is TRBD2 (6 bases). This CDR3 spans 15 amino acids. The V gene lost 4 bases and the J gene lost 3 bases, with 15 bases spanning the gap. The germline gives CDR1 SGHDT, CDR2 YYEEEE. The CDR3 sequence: CASSLGRGTTDTQYF. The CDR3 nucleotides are TGTGCCAGCAGCCTTGGACGGGGGACGACAGATACGCAGTATTTT. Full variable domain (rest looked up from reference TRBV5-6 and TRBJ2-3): DAGVTQSPTHLIKTRGQQVTLRCSPKSGHDTVSWYQQALGQGPQFIFQYYEEEERQRGNFPDRFSGHQFPNYSSELNVNALLLGDSALYLCASSLGRGTTDTQYFGPGTRLTVL.

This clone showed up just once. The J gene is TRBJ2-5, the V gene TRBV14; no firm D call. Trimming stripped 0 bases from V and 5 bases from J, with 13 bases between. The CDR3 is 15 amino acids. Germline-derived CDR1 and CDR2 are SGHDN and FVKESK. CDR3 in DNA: TGTGCCAGCAGCCAAGATAACGTACGCCGGGAGACCCAGTACTTC. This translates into CASSQDNVRRETQYF. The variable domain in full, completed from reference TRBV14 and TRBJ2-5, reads EAGVTQFPSHSVIEKGQTVTLRCDPISGHDNLYWYRRVMGKEIKFLLHFVKESKQDESGMPNNRFLAERTGGTYSTLKVQPAELEDSGVYFCASSQDNVRRETQYFGPGTRLLVL.

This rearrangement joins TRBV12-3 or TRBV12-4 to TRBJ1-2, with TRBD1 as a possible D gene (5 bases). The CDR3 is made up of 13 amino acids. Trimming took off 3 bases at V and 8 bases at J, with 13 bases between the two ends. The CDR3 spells CASSLGGNPGYTF. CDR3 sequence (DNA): TGTGCCAGCAGTTTGGGGGGAAACCCCGGCTACACCTTC.